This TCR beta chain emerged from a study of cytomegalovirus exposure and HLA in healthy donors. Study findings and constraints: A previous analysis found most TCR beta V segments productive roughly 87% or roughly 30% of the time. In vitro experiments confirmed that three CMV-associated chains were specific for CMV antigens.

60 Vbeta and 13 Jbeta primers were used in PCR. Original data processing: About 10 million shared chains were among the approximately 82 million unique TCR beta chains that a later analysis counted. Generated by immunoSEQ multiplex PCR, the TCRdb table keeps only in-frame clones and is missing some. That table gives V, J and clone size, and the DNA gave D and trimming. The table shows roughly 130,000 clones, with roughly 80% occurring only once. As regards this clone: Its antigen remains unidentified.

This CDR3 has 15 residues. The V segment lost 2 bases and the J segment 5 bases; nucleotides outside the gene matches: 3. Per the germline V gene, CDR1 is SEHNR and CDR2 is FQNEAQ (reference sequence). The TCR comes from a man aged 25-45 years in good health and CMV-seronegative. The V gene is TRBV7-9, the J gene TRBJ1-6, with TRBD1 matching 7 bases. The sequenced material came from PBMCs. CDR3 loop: CASSLSRGHNSPLHF. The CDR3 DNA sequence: TGTGCCAGCAGCTTAAGTAGGGGGCATAATTCACCCCTCCACTTT.